Detailed here is one T cell receptor (beta chain). This entry comes from a study of blood T cell repertoires in COVID-19. At the level of the study: Researchers got acute and convalescent COVID-19 samples from the United States, Italy and Spain. PBMCs, B-cell-depleted T cells, or T cells provided the cDNA or gDNA that made up the material.

Sequencing was performed with immunoSEQ multiplex PCR; in TCRdb, only in-frame clones are kept and a portion is missing. Here the sample spans fewer than 130,000 clones, over 75% being singletons. Germline V CDR1 and CDR2: SGDLS, YYNGEE. V lost 2 bases to trimming and J lost 3 bases, with 12 bases between them. CDR3 length equals 15 residues. This chain links TRBV9 with TRBJ1-5; possible D gene TRBD1, 5 bases. The source material was peripheral blood. The receptor comes from an elderly woman with acute or convalescent COVID-19. CDR3 in amino acids: CASSVSGVYNQPQHF. CDR3 DNA: TGTGCCAGCAGCGTTTCGGGGGTGTACAATCAGCCCCAGCATTTT.